A single sample is the source of the 20 T cell receptor beta chains below, sequenced in a study of regulatory T cells in long-lasting Graves disease. Time point in this sample: persistent/refractory GD, antithyroid drugs over 5 years with positive TRAb. Preparation of the TCR library used RNA extracted from PBMCs. CDR3-region Arm-PCR and iRepertoire HTBI primers produced the TCR beta libraries. TCRdb reanalysed the multiplex PCR reads using MiXCR and keeps one entry per CDR3 protein. Of fewer than 450,000 distinct CDR3 sequences listed, about 20% are singletons. Sequencing used peripheral blood mononuclear cells (PBMCs), obtained when the disease was refractory, from a patient treated with antithyroid drugs. The receptors derive from a female donor with Graves disease.

For this clonotype: A far larger clone is only one base removed, so a read error is likely. V gene TRBV11-2 combines with J gene TRBJ2-2; possibly TRBD2 for D (5 bases). CDR3 length equals 12 residues. Germline V gene sequence: CDR1 SGHAT, CDR2 FQNNGV. In DNA form, the CDR3 reads TGTGCCAGCAGCTTAGGGCCCGGGGAGCTGGTTTTT. Translating it yields CASSLGPGELVF.

This clonotype has a count of ten or more. V gene TRBV7-2 combines with J gene TRBJ1-1, with 7 bases identical to TRBD1. V trimming: 9 bases; J trimming: 6 bases; junction bases outside the gene matches: 10. The CDR3 runs 13 residues. Per germline, CDR1 SGHTA and CDR2 FQGNSA. This CDR3 is CASSEGARSEAFF. DNA for the CDR3: TGTGCCAGTTCGGAGGGGGCGCGGTCTGAAGCTTTCTTT.

The genes are TRBV29-1 and TRBJ1-1; TRBD1 agrees at 9 bases. The ends lost 4 bases at V and 1 base at J; junction bases unmatched: 1. Per the germline V gene, CDR1 is SQVTM and CDR2 is ANQGSEA. CDR3 size: 13 residues. CDR3 coding DNA: TGCAGCGTTGGGGGACAGGGGAACACTGAAGCTTTCTTT. This gives the protein CSVGGQGNTEAFF.

The chain employs TRBV15 and TRBJ1-3, with no clear D. V lost 3 bases, J lost 0 bases, and 9 bases lay in between. There are 15 residues in the CDR3. Per the germline V gene, CDR1 is LNHNV and CDR2 is YYDKDF (reference sequence). CDR3 DNA: TGTGCCACCAGCAGGTCTGCCGGCTCTGGAAACACCATATATTTT. Amino acids: CATSRSAGSGNTIYF.

This clonotype was detected only once. This chain connects TRBV28 to TRBJ1-2, with D unclear. In germline, CDR1 is MDHEN, CDR2 SYDVKM. CDR3 length equals 12 residues. Deletions cut 10 bases from V and 8 bases from J, with 17 bases between. CDR3 nucleotides: TGTGCCACCCGGAGAGGTGACTTAGGCTACACCTTC. Translated, it gives CATRRGDLGYTF.

The V gene is TRBV5-6, the J gene TRBJ1-1; D gene ambiguous. V lost 0 bases, J lost 6 bases, and 9 bases lay in between. The CDR3 covers 13 residues. The V gene's germline CDR1 is SGHDT and CDR2 YYEEEE. For the CDR3, the DNA is TGTGCCAGCAGCTTGGGGGGAACGGCTGAAGCTTTCTTT. It specifies CASSLGGTAEAFF.

V gene TRBV2 combines with J gene TRBJ2-5; TRBD1 matches 9 bases. The J call may be wrong; the DNA end is better matched by TRBJ2-1. The CDR3 consists of 13 residues. Germline V gives CDR1 SNHLY, CDR2 FYNNEI. As DNA, the CDR3 is TGTGCCACCACGGACAGGGGCTGGGATGAGCAGTTCTTC. This codes for CATTDRGWDEQFF.

Note on this clonotype: An end of the junction does not agree with germline; a read error may underlie this. The CDR3 sequence is CASSLIGVQEAQYF. CDR3 DNA sequence: TGTGCCAGCAGCTTGATCGGCGTCCAAGAGGCCCAGTACTTC. V usage is TRBV5-8 and J usage is TRBJ2-5; D uncertain. The CDR3 is made up of 14 amino acids. In germline, CDR1 is SGHTS, CDR2 YDEGEE.

Ten or more counts support this clonotype. The genes are TRBV12-3 or TRBV12-4 and TRBJ2-5; TRBD2 matches 13 bases. V lost 4 bases, J lost 6 bases, and 5 bases stayed unmatched. The CDR3 runs 15 residues. The DNA of the CDR3 is TGTGCCAGCAGTTATGGGACTAGCGGGATCCAGACCCAGTACTTC. Translation gives CASSYGTSGIQTQYF.

This chain links TRBV7-9 with TRBJ1-1; D is undetermined. Germline CDR1 is SEHNR and CDR2 is FQNEAQ (reference sequence). CDR3 length: 12 residues. Trimming stripped 8 bases from V and 1 base from J, with 8 bases between. The CDR3 reads CASGLGNTEAFF. The CDR3 DNA sequence: TGTGCCAGCGGATTGGGGAACACTGAAGCTTTCTTT. Drawing the rest from reference TRBV7-9 and TRBJ1-1, the complete variable domain is DTGVSQNPRHKITKRGQNVTFRCDPISEHNRLYWYRQTLGQGPEFLTYFQNEAQLEKSRLLSDRFSAERPKGSFSTLEIQRTEQGDSAMYLCASGLGNTEAFFGQGTRLTVV.

The rearrangement uses TRBV5-1 and TRBJ2-6, with D perhaps TRBD1 (5 bases). The germline gives CDR1 SGHRS, CDR2 YFSETQ. The CDR3 is 18 amino acids. Trimming cost V 3 bases and J 1 base, with 17 bases left between them. CDR3 region: CASSSIFQGNSGANVLTF. The CDR3 DNA follows: TGCGCCAGCAGCTCCATTTTTCAGGGAAATTCTGGGGCCAACGTCCTGACTTTC.

With respect to this clonotype: With only one base between it and a far larger clone, this is likely a read error. This chain joins TRBV28 and TRBJ1-6; TRBD1 is a possible D gene (6 bases). CDR1 and CDR2 (germline): MDHEN, SYDVKM. The CDR3 loop spans 13 amino acids. The CDR3: CASSFQGFTETFF. For the CDR3, the DNA is TGTGCCAGCAGTTTCCAGGGGTTCACTGAAACTTTCTTT.

This clonotype has at least ten counts. J is TRBJ2-6 and V is TRBV19, with D possibly TRBD1 on 5 matching bases. CDR3 length equals 16 residues. V was shortened by 3 bases and J by 2 bases, with 11 bases between the two germline ends. Germline lookup yields CDR1 LNHDA and CDR2 SQIVND (reference sequence). CDR3 residues: CASSMEQGPGANVLTF. The CDR3 nucleotides read TGTGCCAGTAGTATGGAGCAGGGTCCTGGGGCCAACGTCCTGACTTTC. Complete variable domain (other parts from reference TRBV19 and TRBJ2-6): DGGITQSPKYLFRKEGQNVTLSCEQNLNHDAMYWYRQDPGQGLRLIYYSQIVNDFQKGDIAEGYSVSREKKESFPLTVTSAQKNPTAFYLCASSMEQGPGANVLTFGAGSRLTVL.

The chain has TRBV20-1 and TRBJ1-5; possibly TRBD1 for D (5 bases). Per the germline V gene, CDR1 is DFQATT and CDR2 is SNEGSKA (reference sequence). Trimming cost V 7 bases and J 0 bases, with 19 bases left between them. CDR3 length: 16 residues. CDR3 DNA sequence: TGCAGTGGCTCCTCTGGGACGGGAGATAGCAATCAGCCCCAGCATTTT. Translating it yields CSGSSGTGDSNQPQHF.

This clonotype was observed at least ten times. The chain is built from TRBV28 and TRBJ2-7; TRBD2 aligns across 7 bases. The germline CDR1 and CDR2 sequences are MDHEN and SYDVKM. The CDR3 has 14 amino acids. The trim removed 4 bases at V and 3 bases at J, leaving 6 bases unmatched. CDR3 residues: CASSSPGGDYEQYF. The CDR3 DNA sequence: TGTGCCAGCAGTTCCCCGGGAGGCGACTACGAGCAGTACTTC.

In nucleotides, the CDR3 is TGTGCCAGCAGCGTAGAAGGAGGAGGCTACACCTTC. Translation: CASSVEGGGYTF. The V and J genes are TRBV7-9 and TRBJ1-2, with D unclear. The V gene lost 5 bases and the J gene lost 8 bases, with 12 bases spanning the gap. The CDR3 totals 12 residues. Germline V gene lookup returns CDR1 SEHNR and CDR2 FQNEAQ (reference sequence). Full variable domain (rest looked up from reference TRBV7-9 and TRBJ1-2): DTGVSQNPRHKITKRGQNVTFRCDPISEHNRLYWYRQTLGQGPEFLTYFQNEAQLEKSRLLSDRFSAERPKGSFSTLEIQRTEQGDSAMYLCASSVEGGGYTFGSGTRLTVV.

This clonotype was recorded at least ten times. The chain carries TRBV12-3 or TRBV12-4 and TRBJ2-5; D assignment may be TRBD1 or TRBD2 (7 bases each). V lost 8 bases and J 3 bases, leaving 16 bases between the germline ends. The CDR3 sequence is 14 residues long. The CDR3 region is CASSGEGAKETQYF. The CDR3 bases are TGTGCCAGCTCCGGGGAGGGGGCGAAAGAGACCCAGTACTTC.

There are many counts of this clonotype. This sequence joins TRBV7-2 and TRBJ2-7; 7 positions agree with TRBD2. Germline CDR1 SGHTA, CDR2 FQGNSA. J gave up 4 bases and V 7 bases, and 16 bases lay outside the gene matches. This CDR3 has 16 amino acids. CDR3 coding DNA: TGTGCCAGCACCCTTTCTACGGGACTATTTATGTACGAGCAGTACTTC. As protein: CASTLSTGLFMYEQYF.

This sequence joins TRBV30 and TRBJ1-1, with D tentatively TRBD1 (6 bases). CDR1 is GTSNPN and CDR2 is SVGIG in the germline V gene (reference sequence). The CDR3 covers 15 residues. The V end was cut by 3 bases, the J end by 3 bases, with 17 bases between. CDR3 DNA sequence: TGTGCCTGGAGGGGGGGGCTTGTTCCCCACACTGAAGCTTTCTTT. Its translation: CAWRGGLVPHTEAFF.

This clonotype was seen only a few times. This chain connects TRBV2 to TRBJ2-4, with unresolved D. Matching the DNA end better, TRBJ1-2 makes the J call doubtful. The length of the CDR3 is 13 residues. The germline V gene has CDR1 SNHLY and CDR2 FYNNEI. Here the CDR3 reads CASSTDASYGYTF. CDR3 coding DNA: TGTGCCAGCAGCACGGACGCAAGCTATGGCTACACCTTC.